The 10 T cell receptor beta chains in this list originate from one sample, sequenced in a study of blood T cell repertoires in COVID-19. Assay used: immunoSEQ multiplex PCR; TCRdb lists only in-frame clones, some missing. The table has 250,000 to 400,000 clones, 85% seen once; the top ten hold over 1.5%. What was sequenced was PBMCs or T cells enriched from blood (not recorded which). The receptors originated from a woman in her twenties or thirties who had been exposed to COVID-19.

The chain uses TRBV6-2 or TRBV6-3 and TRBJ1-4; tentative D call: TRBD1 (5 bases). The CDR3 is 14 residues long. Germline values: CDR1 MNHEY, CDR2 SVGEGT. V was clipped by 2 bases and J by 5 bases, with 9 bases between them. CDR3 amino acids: CASSYAQGNEKLFF. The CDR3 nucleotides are TGTGCCAGCAGTTACGCGCAGGGAAATGAAAAACTGTTTTTT.

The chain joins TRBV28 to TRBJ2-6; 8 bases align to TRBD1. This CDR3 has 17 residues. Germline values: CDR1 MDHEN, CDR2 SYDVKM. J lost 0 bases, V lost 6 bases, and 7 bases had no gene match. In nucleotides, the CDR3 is TGTGCCAGCAGCTCAGGGGGCGTACCCTCTGGGGCCAACGTCCTGACTTTC. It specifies CASSSGGVPSGANVLTF. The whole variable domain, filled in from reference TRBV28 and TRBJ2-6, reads DVKVTQSSRYLVKRTGEKVFLECVQDMDHENMFWYRQDPGLGLRLIYFSYDVKMKEKGDIPEGYSVSREKKERFSLILESASTNQTSMYLCASSSGGVPSGANVLTFGAGSRLTVL.

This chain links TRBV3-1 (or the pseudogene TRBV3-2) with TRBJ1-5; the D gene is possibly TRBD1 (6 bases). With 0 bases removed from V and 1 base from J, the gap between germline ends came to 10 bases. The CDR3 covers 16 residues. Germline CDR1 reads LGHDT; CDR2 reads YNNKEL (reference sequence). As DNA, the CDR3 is TGTGCCAGCAGCCAAGAGGGGGGGCTGAGCAATCAGCCCCAGCATTTT. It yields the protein CASSQEGGLSNQPQHF.

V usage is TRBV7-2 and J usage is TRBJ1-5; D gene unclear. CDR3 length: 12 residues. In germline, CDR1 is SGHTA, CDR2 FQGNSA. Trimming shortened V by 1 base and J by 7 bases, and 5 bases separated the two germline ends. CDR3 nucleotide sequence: TGTGCCAGCAGCTTAGATCTACAGCCCCAGCATTTT. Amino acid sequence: CASSLDLQPQHF.

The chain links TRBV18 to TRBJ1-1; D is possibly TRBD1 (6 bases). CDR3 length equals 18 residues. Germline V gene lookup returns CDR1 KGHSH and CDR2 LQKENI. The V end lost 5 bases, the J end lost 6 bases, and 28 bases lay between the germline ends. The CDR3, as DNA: TGTGCCAGCTCAAGAGCACAGGGAAGACTGGGGGAACACTCTGAAGCTTTCTTT. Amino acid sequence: CASSRAQGRLGEHSEAFF.

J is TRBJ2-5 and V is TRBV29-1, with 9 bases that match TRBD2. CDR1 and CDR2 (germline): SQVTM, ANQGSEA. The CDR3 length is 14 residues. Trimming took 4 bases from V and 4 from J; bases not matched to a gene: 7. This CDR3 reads CSVVGREGRETQYF. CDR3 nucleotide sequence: TGCAGCGTTGTCGGGCGGGAGGGTCGAGAGACCCAGTACTTC. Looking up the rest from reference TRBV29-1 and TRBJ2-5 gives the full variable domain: SAVISQKPSRDICQRGTSLTIQCQVDSQVTMMFWYRQQPGQSLTLIATANQGSEATYESGFVIDKFPISRPNLTFSTLTVSNMSPEDSSIYLCSVVGREGRETQYFGPGTRLLVL.

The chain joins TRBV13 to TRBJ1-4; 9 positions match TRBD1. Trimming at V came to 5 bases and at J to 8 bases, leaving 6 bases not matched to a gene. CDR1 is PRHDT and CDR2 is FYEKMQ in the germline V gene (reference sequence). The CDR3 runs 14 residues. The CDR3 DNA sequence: TGTGCCAGCAGCCGGACAGGGGTGGGGGAAAAACTGTTTTTT. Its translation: CASSRTGVGEKLFF. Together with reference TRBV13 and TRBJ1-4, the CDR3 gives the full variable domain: AAGVIQSPRHLIKEKRETATLKCYPIPRHDTVYWYQQGPGQDPQFLISFYEKMQSDKGSIPDRFSAQQFSDYHSELNMSSLELGDSALYFCASSRTGVGEKLFFGSGTQLSVL.

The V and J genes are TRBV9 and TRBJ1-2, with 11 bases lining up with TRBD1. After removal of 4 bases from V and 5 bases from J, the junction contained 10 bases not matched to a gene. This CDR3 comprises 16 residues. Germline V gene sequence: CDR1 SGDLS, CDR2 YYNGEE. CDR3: CASSLRPGQGVYGYTF. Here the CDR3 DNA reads TGTGCCAGCAGCCTCCGACCGGGACAGGGGGTGTATGGCTACACCTTC.

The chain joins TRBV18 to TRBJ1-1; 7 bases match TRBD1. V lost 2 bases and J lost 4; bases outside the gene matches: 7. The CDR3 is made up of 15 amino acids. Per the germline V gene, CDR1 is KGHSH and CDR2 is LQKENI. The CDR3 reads CASSPSSGQITEAFF. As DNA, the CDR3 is TGTGCCAGCTCACCATCTTCGGGACAGATCACTGAAGCTTTCTTT.

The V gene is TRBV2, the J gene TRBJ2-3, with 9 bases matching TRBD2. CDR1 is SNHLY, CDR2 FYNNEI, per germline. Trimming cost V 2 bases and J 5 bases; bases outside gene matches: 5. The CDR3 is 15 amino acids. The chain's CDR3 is CASSELAGGGDTQYF. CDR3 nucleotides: TGTGCCAGCAGTGAATTGGCGGGGGGGGGAGATACGCAGTATTTT.